Detailed here is one T cell receptor beta chain. The data derive from a study of blood T cell repertoires in COVID-19. Study summary: Sites in the United States, Italy and Spain provided acute and convalescent COVID-19 samples. Sources were T cells, B-cell-depleted T cells, or PBMCs; the material itself was cDNA or gDNA.

Recruits, aged about 18 to 95 years, lived in 25 or so US areas. CDR3 length equals 16 residues. V lost 3 bases, J lost 3 bases, and 4 bases stayed unmatched. Germline V CDR1 and CDR2: LNHDA, SQIVND (reference sequence). Generated by immunoSEQ multiplex PCR, the TCRdb table keeps only in-frame clones and is missing some. The table shows a few hundred thousand clones, with around 82% occurring only once. Sequences were obtained from PBMCs or T cells enriched from blood (not recorded which). This chain connects TRBV19 to TRBJ2-1, with 11 positions matching TRBD1. This clonotype was obtained from a man between 50 and 59 years old who had recovered from COVID-19. CDR3: CASSIGGTGGYNEQFF. The DNA of the CDR3 is TGTGCCAGTAGTATTGGGGGGACAGGGGGCTACAATGAGCAGTTCTTC.